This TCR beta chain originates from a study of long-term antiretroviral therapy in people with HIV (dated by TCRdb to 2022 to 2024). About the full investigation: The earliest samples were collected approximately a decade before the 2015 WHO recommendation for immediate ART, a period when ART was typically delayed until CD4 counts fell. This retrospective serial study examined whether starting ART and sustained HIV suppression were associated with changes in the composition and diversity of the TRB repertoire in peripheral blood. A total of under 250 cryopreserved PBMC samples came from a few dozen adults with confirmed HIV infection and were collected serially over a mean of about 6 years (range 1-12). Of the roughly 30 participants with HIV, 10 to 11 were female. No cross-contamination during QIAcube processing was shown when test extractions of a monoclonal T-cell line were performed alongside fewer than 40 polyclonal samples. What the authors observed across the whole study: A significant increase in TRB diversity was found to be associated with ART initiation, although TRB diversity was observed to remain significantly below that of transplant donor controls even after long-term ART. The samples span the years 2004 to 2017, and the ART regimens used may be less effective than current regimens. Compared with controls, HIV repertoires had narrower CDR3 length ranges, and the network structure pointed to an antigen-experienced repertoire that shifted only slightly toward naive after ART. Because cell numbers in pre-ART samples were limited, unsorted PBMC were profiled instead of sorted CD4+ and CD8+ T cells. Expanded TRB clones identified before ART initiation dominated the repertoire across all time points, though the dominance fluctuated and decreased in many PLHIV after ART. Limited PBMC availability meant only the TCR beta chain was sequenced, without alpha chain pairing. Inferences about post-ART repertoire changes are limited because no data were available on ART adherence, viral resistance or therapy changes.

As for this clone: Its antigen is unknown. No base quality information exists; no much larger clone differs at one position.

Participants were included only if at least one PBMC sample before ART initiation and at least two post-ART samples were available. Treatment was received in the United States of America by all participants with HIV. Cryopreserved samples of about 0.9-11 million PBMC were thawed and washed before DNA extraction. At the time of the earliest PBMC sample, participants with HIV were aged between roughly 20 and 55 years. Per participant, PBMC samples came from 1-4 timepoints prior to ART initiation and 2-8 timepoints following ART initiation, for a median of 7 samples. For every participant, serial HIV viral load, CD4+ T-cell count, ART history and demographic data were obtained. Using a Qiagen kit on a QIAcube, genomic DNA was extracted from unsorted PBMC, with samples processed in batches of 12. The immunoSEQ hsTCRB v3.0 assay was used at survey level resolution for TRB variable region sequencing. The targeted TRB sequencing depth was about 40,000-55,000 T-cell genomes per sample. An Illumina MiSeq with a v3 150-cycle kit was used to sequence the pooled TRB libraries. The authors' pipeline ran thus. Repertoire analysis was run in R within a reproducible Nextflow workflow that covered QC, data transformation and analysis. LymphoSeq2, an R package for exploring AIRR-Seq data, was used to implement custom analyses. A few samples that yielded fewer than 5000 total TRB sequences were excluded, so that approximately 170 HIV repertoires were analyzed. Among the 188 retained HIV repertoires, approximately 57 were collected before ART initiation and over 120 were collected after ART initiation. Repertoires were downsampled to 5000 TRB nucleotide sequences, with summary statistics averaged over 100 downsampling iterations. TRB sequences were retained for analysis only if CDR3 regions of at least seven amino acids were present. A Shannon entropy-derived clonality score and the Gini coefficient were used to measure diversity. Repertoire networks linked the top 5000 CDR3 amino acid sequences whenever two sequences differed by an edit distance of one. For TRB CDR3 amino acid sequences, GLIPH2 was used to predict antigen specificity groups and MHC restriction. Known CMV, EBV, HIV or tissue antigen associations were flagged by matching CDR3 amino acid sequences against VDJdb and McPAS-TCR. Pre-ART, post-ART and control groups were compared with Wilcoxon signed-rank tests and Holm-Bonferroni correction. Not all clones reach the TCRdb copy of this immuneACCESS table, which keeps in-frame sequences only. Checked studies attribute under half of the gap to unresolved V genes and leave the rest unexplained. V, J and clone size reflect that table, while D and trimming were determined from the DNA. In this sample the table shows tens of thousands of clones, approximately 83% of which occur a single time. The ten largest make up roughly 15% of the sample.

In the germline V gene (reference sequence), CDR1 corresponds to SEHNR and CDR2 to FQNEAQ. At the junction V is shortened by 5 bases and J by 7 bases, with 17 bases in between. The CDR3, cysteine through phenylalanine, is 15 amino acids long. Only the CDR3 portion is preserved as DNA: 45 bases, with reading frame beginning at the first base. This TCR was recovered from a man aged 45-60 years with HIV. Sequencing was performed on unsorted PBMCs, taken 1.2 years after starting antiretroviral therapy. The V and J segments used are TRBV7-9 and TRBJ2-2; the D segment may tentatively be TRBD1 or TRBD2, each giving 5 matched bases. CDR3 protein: CASSAGGLRGGELFF. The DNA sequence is TGTGCCAGCAGCGCAGGAGGCCTAAGGGGCGGGGAGCTGTTTTTT.